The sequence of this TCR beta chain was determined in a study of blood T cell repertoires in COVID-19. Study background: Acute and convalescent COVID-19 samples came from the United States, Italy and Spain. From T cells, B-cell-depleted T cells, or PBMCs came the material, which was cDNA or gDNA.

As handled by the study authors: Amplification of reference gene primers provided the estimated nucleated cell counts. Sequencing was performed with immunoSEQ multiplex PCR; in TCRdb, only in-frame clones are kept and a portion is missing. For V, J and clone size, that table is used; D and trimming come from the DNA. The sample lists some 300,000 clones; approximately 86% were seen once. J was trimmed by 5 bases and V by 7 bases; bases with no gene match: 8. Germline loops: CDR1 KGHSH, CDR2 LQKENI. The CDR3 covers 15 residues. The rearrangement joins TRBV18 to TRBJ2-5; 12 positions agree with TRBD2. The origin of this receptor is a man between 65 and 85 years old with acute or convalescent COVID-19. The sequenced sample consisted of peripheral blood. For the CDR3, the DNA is TGTGCCAGCTGCCCTAGCGGGAGGGCGTCTGAGACCCAGTACTTC. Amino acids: CASCPSGRASETQYF.